Shown below are 27 T cell receptor beta chains from a single sample sequenced in a study of blood T cell repertoires in COVID-19. TCRdb keeps only in-frame clones here, not all; method: immunoSEQ multiplex PCR. The sample yields about 190,000 clones, over 80% seen once. The sequenced sample was PBMCs or T cells enriched from blood (not recorded which). The receptors here all came from a woman aged 25 to 39 who had been exposed to COVID-19.

This chain joins TRBV9 and TRBJ1-1; D gene uncertain. The CDR3 covers 13 residues. Per the germline V gene, CDR1 is SGDLS and CDR2 is YYNGEE. V was trimmed by 6 bases and J by 1 base, leaving 10 bases between them. CDR3 amino acids: CASTSGENTEAFF. The CDR3 DNA follows: TGTGCCAGCACCTCCGGAGAGAACACTGAAGCTTTCTTT.

In DNA form, the CDR3 reads TGCGCCAGCAGCGCGAGCCGGGACAGTCGCGGCTACACCTTC. Translating gives CASSASRDSRGYTF. This sequence joins TRBV5-1 and TRBJ1-2, with 7 positions matching TRBD1. The germline V gene encodes CDR1 SGHRS and CDR2 YFSETQ. There are 14 residues in the CDR3. V gave up 4 bases and J gave up 8 bases; unmatched junction bases: 11.

The gene calls are TRBV9 and TRBJ2-1; D is possibly TRBD1 (6 bases). V shed 3 bases and J shed 7 bases, with 17 bases lying between them. The CDR3 runs 15 residues. Germline-derived CDR1 and CDR2 are SGDLS and YYNGEE. CDR3 loop: CASSAEDGQRNEQFF. CDR3 coding DNA: TGTGCCAGCAGCGCCGAGGACGGACAGCGGAATGAGCAGTTCTTC.

This chain connects TRBV9 to TRBJ2-4, with a weak D call TRBD1 (5 bases). The CDR3 has 14 amino acids. The V end was cut by 0 bases, the J end by 3 bases, with 7 bases between. Per germline, CDR1 SGDLS and CDR2 YYNGEE. CDR3 in amino acids: CASSVGGGKNIQYF. The CDR3 DNA is TGTGCCAGCAGCGTAGGGGGCGGCAAAAACATTCAGTACTTC.

V usage is TRBV5-1 and J usage is TRBJ2-5; 10 nucleotides match TRBD1. Per the germline V gene, CDR1 is SGHRS and CDR2 is YFSETQ. The CDR3 contains 15 residues. V was pared by 5 bases and J by 1 base, with 5 bases of the junction left unmatched. CDR3 protein: CASRPGDRGQETQYF. CDR3 sequence (DNA): TGCGCCAGCAGACCCGGGGACAGGGGCCAAGAGACCCAGTACTTC. Complete variable domain (other parts from reference TRBV5-1 and TRBJ2-5): KAGVTQTPRYLIKTRGQQVTLSCSPISGHRSVSWYQQTPGQGLQFLFEYFSETQRNKGNFPGRFSGRQFSNSRSEMNVSTLELGDSALYLCASRPGDRGQETQYFGPGTRLLVL.

The rearrangement joins TRBV6-1 to TRBJ1-1; unclear D gene. The CDR3 has 13 residues. The ends were cut back, 5 bases at V and 11 bases at J, with 18 bases in the middle. The germline gives CDR1 MNHNS, CDR2 SASEGT. The CDR3 region has the DNA TGTGCCAGCAGTCCCGGGCCTCGGGGAGTTGCTTTCTTT. Amino acid sequence: CASSPGPRGVAFF.

The J gene is TRBJ2-3, the V gene TRBV18; no clear D. The CDR3 sequence is 12 residues long. Trimming stripped 5 bases from V and 5 bases from J, with 8 bases between. From germline, CDR1 is KGHSH and CDR2 LQKENI. This CDR3 is CASSNTEDTQYF. CDR3 coding DNA: TGTGCCAGCTCAAATACAGAAGATACGCAGTATTTT.

V gene TRBV29-1 combines with J gene TRBJ2-1, with D tentatively TRBD1 or TRBD2 (6 bases each). The CDR3 runs to 15 residues. The V end was cut by 7 bases, the J end by 0 bases, with 16 bases between. The germline V gene has CDR1 SQVTM and CDR2 ANQGSEA. The CDR3 DNA is TGCAGCGGGGGGGCAGGGCGAAGCTCCTACAATGAGCAGTTCTTC. The encoded protein is CSGGAGRSSYNEQFF.

The chain combines TRBV4-3 with TRBJ2-5, with TRBD2 identical over 11 bases. From germline, CDR1 is LGHNA and CDR2 YSLEER. Germline trimming cut 1 base from V and 2 bases from J; bases unmatched to any gene: 9. The CDR3 is 18 amino acids. The CDR3 bases are TGCGCCAGCAGCCAAGTTATAGCGGGGGGGGCGGTTCAAGAGACCCAGTACTTC. Protein product: CASSQVIAGGAVQETQYF.

The chain combines TRBV5-5 with TRBJ1-1, with TRBD1 identical over 7 bases. Per germline, CDR1 SGHKS and CDR2 YYEKEE (reference sequence). With 0 bases clipped from V and 3 bases from J, the junction kept 8 bases outside the gene matches. The CDR3 length is 16 residues. The chain's CDR3 is CASSLVAGGFYTEAFF. The CDR3 nucleotides read TGTGCCAGCAGCTTGGTGGCAGGGGGGTTTTACACTGAAGCTTTCTTT.

This clone showed up just once. This chain links TRBV5-1 with TRBJ2-7, with a possible D match to TRBD1 (5 bases). Trimming left V 2 bases short and J 3 bases short, with 15 bases between. CDR1 and CDR2 from the germline V gene are SGHRS and YFSETQ. The CDR3 is 15 amino acids. The CDR3 region has the DNA TGCGCCAGCAGCTTCGCAGGGTTGGGGCTCTACGAGCAGTACTTC. This translates into CASSFAGLGLYEQYF.

This clone has just a few counts. This chain links TRBV27 with TRBJ1-2; 7 bases map to TRBD1. Germline CDR1 reads MNHEY; CDR2 reads SMNVEV (reference sequence). V was pared by 6 bases and J by 3 bases, with 4 bases of the junction left unmatched. This CDR3 comprises 13 residues. CDR3 amino acids: CASSPTGDYGYTF. The CDR3, as DNA: TGTGCCAGCAGCCCAACAGGGGACTATGGCTACACCTTC.

The chain recombines TRBV20-1 with TRBJ1-2; D unclear. This CDR3 has 12 amino acids. The V and J ends lost 3 bases and 8 bases respectively, with 13 bases between them. Per the germline V gene, CDR1 is DFQATT and CDR2 is SNEGSKA (reference sequence). The CDR3 nucleotides read TGCAGTGCTAGTACCCTGAGCAACGGCTACACCTTC. This sequence encodes CSASTLSNGYTF.

V usage is TRBV27 and J usage is TRBJ2-1; 10 bases align to TRBD1. The V and J ends lost 3 bases and 7 bases, in that order; junction bases with no gene match: 12. The germline V gene encodes CDR1 MNHEY and CDR2 SMNVEV (reference sequence). The CDR3 has 17 amino acids. CDR3 bases: TGTGCCAGCAGTTTCGACTTAGGGACAGGGGCCTGGAATGAGCAGTTCTTC. Its protein product is CASSFDLGTGAWNEQFF.

This chain connects TRBV10-3 to TRBJ1-1; D might be TRBD1 (5 bases). The germline V gene encodes CDR1 ENHRY and CDR2 SYGVKD. V was cut by 4 bases and J by 6 bases, with 18 bases left in between. The CDR3 extends over 15 amino acids. The CDR3 spells CAISVLGGEGAEAFF. Here the CDR3 DNA reads TGTGCCATCAGTGTTCTGGGGGGGGAGGGCGCTGAAGCTTTCTTT.

This chain uses TRBV4-1 with TRBJ1-6; TRBD1 agrees at 8 bases. The germline CDR1 and CDR2 sequences are MGHRA and YSYEKL. Trimming cost V 2 bases and J 8 bases; bases outside gene matches: 5. The CDR3 totals 15 residues. For the CDR3, the DNA is TGCGCCAGCAGCCAAACGACAGGGGAGCATTCACCCCTCCACTTT. Translating gives CASSQTTGEHSPLHF.

The chain employs TRBV6-5 and TRBJ1-4; weak D call: TRBD1 (5 bases). V dropped 2 bases and J dropped 3 bases, with 7 bases sitting between them. The length of the CDR3 is 14 residues. Germline CDR1 MNHEY, CDR2 SVGAGI. The CDR3 here is CASSYGRANEKLFF. The DNA for the CDR3 is TGTGCCAGCAGTTACGGCAGGGCTAATGAAAAACTGTTTTTT.

The chain couples TRBV2 to TRBJ2-7; no clear D gene. V was shortened by 4 bases and J by 7 bases, with 11 bases between the two germline ends. The CDR3 has 12 residues. From germline, CDR1 is SNHLY and CDR2 FYNNEI. The CDR3 region has the DNA TGTGCCAGCAGTGTACAGTTGGTTGAGCAGTACTTC. As protein: CASSVQLVEQYF.

The genes are TRBV6-5 and TRBJ2-1, with D uncertain. Germline loops: CDR1 MNHEY, CDR2 SVGAGI. V dropped 2 bases and J dropped 9 bases, with 8 bases sitting between them. The CDR3 covers 12 residues. DNA of the CDR3: TGTGCCAGCAGTTACGTCGGTGGTGAGCAGTTCTTC. Residues: CASSYVGGEQFF.

The chain combines TRBV5-4 with TRBJ1-1; a possible D gene is TRBD1 (6 bases). This CDR3 has 12 amino acids. With 0 bases removed from V and 12 bases from J, the gap between germline ends came to 12 bases. The V gene's germline CDR1 is SGHNT and CDR2 YYREEE (reference sequence). For the CDR3, the DNA is TGTGCCAGCAGCTTGGAGCAGGGGCGGTCTTTCTTT. Translated: CASSLEQGRSFF.

The rearrangement links TRBV3-1 (or the pseudogene TRBV3-2) to TRBJ2-7, with a possible D match to TRBD2 (6 bases). Germline CDR1 reads LGHDT; CDR2 reads YNNKEL (reference sequence). V was clipped by 4 bases and J by 3 bases, with 13 bases between them. The CDR3 has 14 amino acids. This CDR3 reads CASSRQLAGYEQYF. Here the CDR3 DNA reads TGTGCCAGCAGCCGCCAACTAGCTGGCTACGAGCAGTACTTC.

In this sample, this clone turned up once. The V gene is TRBV5-4, the J gene TRBJ2-3; TRBD2 matches 7 bases. CDR3 length: 17 residues. The ends lost 4 bases at V and 0 bases at J; junction bases unmatched: 11. The germline V gene encodes CDR1 SGHNT and CDR2 YYREEE (reference sequence). The CDR3 region is CASSALWGGPSTDTQYF. The CDR3 bases are TGTGCCAGCAGCGCATTATGGGGAGGGCCAAGCACAGATACGCAGTATTTT.

This chain joins TRBV19 and TRBJ1-5, with D perhaps matching TRBD1 (6 bases). Trimming removed 6 bases at V and 4 bases at J, with 22 bases between. The CDR3 is 17 amino acids. Looked up from germline, CDR1 is LNHDA and CDR2 is SQIVND (reference sequence). The CDR3 nucleotides are TGTGCCAGTAGCCGTCCTGAGGACAGCGGACCTAATCAGCCCCAGCATTTT. Protein sequence: CASSRPEDSGPNQPQHF.

The chain recombines TRBV11-2 with TRBJ1-4, with D uncertain. CDR1 is SGHAT, CDR2 FQNNGV, per germline. The V and J ends lost 5 bases and 5 bases respectively, with 6 bases between them. This CDR3 region has 12 residues. CDR3 protein: CASSPVNEKLFF. For the CDR3, the DNA is TGTGCCAGCAGCCCGGTCAATGAAAAACTGTTTTTT. The complete variable domain, with remaining parts taken from reference TRBV11-2 and TRBJ1-4, reads EAGVAQSPRYKIIEKRQSVAFWCNPISGHATLYWYQQILGQGPKLLIQFQNNGVVDDSQLPKDRFSAERLKGVDSTLKIQPAKLEDSAVYLCASSPVNEKLFFGSGTQLSVL.

The V and J genes are TRBV27 and TRBJ1-1, with 7 positions matching TRBD1. V shed 3 bases, J shed 3 bases, and the junction held 4 bases outside the gene matches. The CDR3 is 14 residues long. The germline CDR1 and CDR2 sequences are MNHEY and SMNVEV (reference sequence). The CDR3 loop is CASSFTRGDTEAFF. The CDR3 nucleotides are TGTGCCAGCAGTTTCACCAGGGGGGACACTGAAGCTTTCTTT.

The chain couples TRBV10-3 to TRBJ2-7; D perhaps matches TRBD1 (5 bases). Trimming cost V 4 bases and J 5 bases, with 12 bases left between them. The length of the CDR3 is 13 residues. Germline CDR1 is ENHRY and CDR2 is SYGVKD. CDR3 sequence: CAISGQGKDEQYF. The CDR3 coding sequence is TGTGCCATCAGTGGGCAGGGCAAGGACGAGCAGTACTTC.

The chain links TRBV7-7 to TRBJ2-1, with 8 bases lining up with TRBD2. The J segment lost 6 bases and the V segment lost 5 bases, leaving 12 bases of the junction unmatched. The CDR3 totals 16 residues. Germline V gene sequence: CDR1 SSHAT, CDR2 FNYEAQ (reference sequence). The CDR3 sequence is CASSPLRVAGINEQFF. The CDR3 nucleotides are TGTGCCAGCAGCCCCCTTCGAGTAGCGGGGATCAATGAGCAGTTCTTC.